This T cell receptor beta chain was retrieved from a study of blood T cell repertoires in COVID-19. Whole-study context: COVID-19 samples from acute and convalescent phases originated in the United States, Italy and Spain. From T cells, B-cell-depleted T cells, or PBMCs came the material, which was cDNA or gDNA.

CDR3 length equals 14 residues. The germline CDR1 and CDR2 sequences are SGHTA and FQGNSA. After removal of 5 bases from V and 4 bases from J, the junction contained 5 bases not matched to a gene. How the authors handled the data: Amplified reference gene primers provided the basis for estimating nucleated cell counts. Profiling relied on immunoSEQ multiplex PCR, and the TCRdb table lists in-frame clones only, not all of them. The V and J calls and the clone size are those of that table, but D and trimming were determined from the DNA. The sample contains about 69,000 clones, approximately 85% of which appear only once.

This sequence joins TRBV7-2 and TRBJ1-3, with 7 bases lining up with TRBD1. This clonotype was sampled from a man older than 75 with acute or convalescent COVID-19. The sample comprised peripheral blood. CDR3 nucleotides: TGTGCCAGCAGCGCCTACAGGGGCGGAAACACCATATATTTT. It is translated as CASSAYRGGNTIYF.